One and the same sample provided the 13 T cell receptor beta chains below, sequenced in a study of radiotherapy plus CTLA-4 blockade in lung cancer. Sequencing used immunoSEQ multiplex PCR; TCRdb keeps in-frame clones, though not all of them. Of tens of thousands of clones in the sample, about four fifths were seen once. Sequenced here: peripheral blood, sampled from a patient treated with radiotherapy plus ipilimumab. These receptors originate from a human donor with non-small cell lung cancer who had stable disease on radiotherapy plus ipilimumab.

This clone has a single count. The chain uses TRBV25-1 and TRBJ2-1; TRBD1 might be the D (6 bases). The CDR3 has 15 residues. V was shortened by 3 bases and J by 4 bases, with 13 bases between the two germline ends. Germline lookup yields CDR1 MGHDK and CDR2 SYGVNS. CDR3 protein: CASSDFTGSYNEQFF. CDR3 DNA: TGTGCCAGCAGTGATTTTACAGGGAGTTACAATGAGCAGTTCTTC. Complete variable domain (other parts from reference TRBV25-1 and TRBJ2-1): EADIYQTPRYLVIGTGKKITLECSQTMGHDKMYWYQQDPGMELHLIHYSYGVNSTEKGDLSSESTVSRIRTEHFPLTLESARPSHTSQYLCASSDFTGSYNEQFFGPGTRLTVL.

This rearrangement joins TRBV6-6 to TRBJ2-1; 7 bases line up with TRBD1. With V trimmed by 6 bases and J by 2 bases, 7 bases remained unmatched. The CDR3 is made up of 15 amino acids. Looked up from germline, CDR1 is MNHNY and CDR2 is SVGAGI (reference sequence). CDR3 residues: CASRFIQGAYNEQFF. CDR3 coding DNA: TGTGCCAGCAGATTTATCCAGGGGGCCTACAATGAGCAGTTCTTC.

This chain connects TRBV6-5 to TRBJ2-7; 8 positions agree with TRBD2. CDR1 and CDR2 from the germline V gene are MNHEY and SVGAGI. The CDR3 has 15 residues. Losses at the gene ends were 0 bases for V and 9 bases for J; bases not matched to a gene: 10. CDR3 protein: CASSYSTRGGRGQYF. CDR3 DNA sequence: TGTGCCAGCAGTTACTCGACTCGCGGGGGGCGGGGGCAGTACTTC.

The DNA of the CDR3 is TGTGCCAGCAGTTACACCGAGACAGGGCTCAACTATGGCTACACCTTC. Translating it yields CASSYTETGLNYGYTF. This chain connects TRBV6-5 to TRBJ1-2; 7 bases line up with TRBD1. Trimming removed 2 bases from V and 2 bases from J; junction bases left unmatched: 8. Germline loops: CDR1 MNHEY, CDR2 SVGAGI. The CDR3 spans 16 residues.

The CDR3 is CASSPLPGLEMETQYF. Written as DNA, the CDR3 is TGTGCCAGCAGCCCTCTTCCGGGACTAGAAATGGAGACCCAGTACTTC. The chain is built from TRBV7-6 and TRBJ2-5; 8 bases map to TRBD2. The CDR3 spans 16 residues. Losses at the gene ends were 5 bases for V and 5 bases for J; bases not matched to a gene: 13. Looked up from germline, CDR1 is SGHVS and CDR2 is FNYEAQ.

The chain carries TRBV5-8 and TRBJ2-1; perhaps TRBD2 as D (6 bases). The CDR3 sequence is 17 residues long. Looked up from germline, CDR1 is SGHTS and CDR2 is YDEGEE. Trimming took 3 bases from V and 1 from J, leaving 17 bases between them. The DNA of the CDR3 is TGTGCCAGCAGCTCCCCTTCCCTAGCGCGGTCCTACAATGAGCAGTTCTTC. Translating gives CASSSPSLARSYNEQFF.

V gene TRBV2 combines with J gene TRBJ2-2, with TRBD1 matching 9 bases. Germline V gives CDR1 SNHLY, CDR2 FYNNEI. The CDR3 spans 14 residues. The V and J ends lost 7 bases and 6 bases, in that order; junction bases with no gene match: 6. The CDR3 DNA sequence: TGTGCCAGCATAGGACAGGGGAGGGCCGGGGAGCTGTTTTTT. It specifies CASIGQGRAGELFF.

The chain employs TRBV5-6 and TRBJ1-2; perhaps TRBD1 as D (6 bases). The CDR3 totals 16 residues. V lost 0 bases, J lost 5 bases, and 17 bases lay in between. The germline CDR1 and CDR2 sequences are SGHDT and YYEEEE. In nucleotides, the CDR3 is TGTGCCAGCAGCTTGGCGACAGGCCCTCTGAATTATGGCTACACCTTC. Translating gives CASSLATGPLNYGYTF. Combining the CDR3 with reference TRBV5-6 and TRBJ1-2 gives the whole variable domain DAGVTQSPTHLIKTRGQQVTLRCSPKSGHDTVSWYQQALGQGPQFIFQYYEEEERQRGNFPDRFSGHQFPNYSSELNVNALLLGDSALYLCASSLATGPLNYGYTFGSGTRLTVV.

This sequence joins TRBV5-1 and TRBJ2-3; D remains unclear. There are 15 residues in the CDR3. Trimming took 7 bases from V and 0 from J, leaving 15 bases between them. CDR1 and CDR2 from the germline V gene are SGHRS and YFSETQ. CDR3 coding DNA: TGCGCCAGCGGGAAAGACACCTCTAGCACAGATACGCAGTATTTT. Its protein is CASGKDTSSTDTQYF. The whole variable domain, remainder taken from reference TRBV5-1 and TRBJ2-3, is KAGVTQTPRYLIKTRGQQVTLSCSPISGHRSVSWYQQTPGQGLQFLFEYFSETQRNKGNFPGRFSGRQFSNSRSEMNVSTLELGDSALYLCASGKDTSSTDTQYFGPGTRLTVL.

V is TRBV10-2 and J is TRBJ2-7; perhaps TRBD1 as D (6 bases). Trimming removed 10 bases at V and 2 bases at J, with 12 bases between. CDR1 is WSHSY and CDR2 is SAAADI in the germline V gene. This CDR3 comprises 12 residues. The CDR3 spells CATGQSPYEQYF. CDR3 sequence (DNA): TGCGCCACTGGACAGAGTCCCTACGAGCAGTACTTC.

A remark on this clone: The same CDR3 is also encoded by other DNA sequences in this sample. The V and J genes are TRBV28 and TRBJ1-5; D possibly corresponds to TRBD1 (5 bases). There are 15 residues in the CDR3. With 3 bases removed from V and 0 bases from J, the gap between germline ends came to 9 bases. CDR1 and CDR2 (germline): MDHEN, SYDVKM. CDR3 DNA sequence: TGTGCCAGCAGTTTCGGGGGGGATAGCAATCAGCCCCAGCATTTT. Protein sequence: CASSFGGDSNQPQHF.

This clone occurred a few times. The genes are TRBV6-1 and TRBJ2-1, with 9 nucleotides matching TRBD1. CDR3 size: 15 residues. V gave up 4 bases and J gave up 6 bases; unmatched junction bases: 7. Germline V gene data show CDR1 as MNHNS and CDR2 as SASEGT. The CDR3 sequence: CASSGGGTGSNEQFF. The DNA for the CDR3 is TGTGCCAGCAGTGGAGGCGGGACAGGGAGCAATGAGCAGTTCTTC.

V is TRBV7-9 and J is TRBJ1-1; 9 positions match TRBD1. This CDR3 has 14 amino acids. V was pared by 6 bases and J by 3 bases, with 5 bases of the junction left unmatched. From germline, CDR1 is SEHNR and CDR2 FQNEAQ (reference sequence). The CDR3 here is CASSRQGVDTEAFF. The CDR3 nucleotides are TGTGCCAGCAGTCGACAGGGGGTGGACACTGAAGCTTTCTTT.